The rows below give T cell receptor beta chains drawn from one sample of a study of blood T cell repertoires in COVID-19. Produced via immunoSEQ multiplex PCR; TCRdb's table is partial and in-frame only. The table lists a few hundred thousand clones, around 91% of them singletons. Sequenced material: peripheral blood. The receptor set was obtained from an older woman with acute or convalescent COVID-19. Both conserved end residues are part of each CDR3. Fields, in order: clone size, V gene, D gene, J gene, CDR3 DNA, CDR3 protein. D genes are given only for firm matches. A clone size is listed for some rows: how often the clone was seen (once, few, many), or a class if it is expanded.

clone_size: -; v_call: TRBV9; d_call: TRBD2; j_call: TRBJ2-1; cdr3_nt: TGTGCCAGCAGCCCTTCTAGCGGGAGTAAGGATGAGCAGTTCTTC; cdr3_aa: CASSPSSGSKDEQFF
clone_size: -; v_call: TRBV27; d_call: TRBD1; j_call: TRBJ1-1; cdr3_nt: TGTGCCAGCAGTTCACAGGGGTTGGGCACTGAAGCTTTCTTT; cdr3_aa: CASSSQGLGTEAFF
clone_size: -; v_call: TRBV7-2; d_call: -; j_call: TRBJ2-1; cdr3_nt: TGTGCCAGCAGCCACCCTAGGAATGAGCAGTTCTTC; cdr3_aa: CASSHPRNEQFF
clone_size: -; v_call: TRBV18; d_call: -; j_call: TRBJ2-2; cdr3_nt: TGTGCCAGCTCACCCTCGAACACCGGGGAGCTGTTTTTT; cdr3_aa: CASSPSNTGELFF
clone_size: -; v_call: TRBV3-1/TRBV3-2; d_call: TRBD2; j_call: TRBJ2-1; cdr3_nt: TGTGCCAGCAGCCAAGGGGTAGCGGGGGTAGCCAATGAGCAGTTCTTC; cdr3_aa: CASSQGVAGVANEQFF
clone_size: few; v_call: TRBV6-2/TRBV6-3; d_call: -; j_call: TRBJ2-7; cdr3_nt: TGTGCCAGCAGTCAACCGGGACACCTCTCCTACGAGCAGTACTTC; cdr3_aa: CASSQPGHLSYEQYF
clone_size: -; v_call: TRBV4-1; d_call: -; j_call: TRBJ1-4; cdr3_nt: TGCGCCAGCAGCCAATTTAACAGGGAAAAACTGTTTTTT; cdr3_aa: CASSQFNREKLFF
clone_size: -; v_call: TRBV19; d_call: -; j_call: TRBJ1-2; cdr3_nt: TGTGCCACCCTCGACAGCGAGTATGGCTACACCTTC; cdr3_aa: CATLDSEYGYTF
clone_size: -; v_call: TRBV5-8; d_call: -; j_call: TRBJ1-3; cdr3_nt: TGTGCCAGCAGCTCCCCCCGGGGGGCGCATTCTGGAAACACCATATATTTT; cdr3_aa: CASSSPRGAHSGNTIYF
clone_size: -; v_call: TRBV7-3; d_call: TRBD1; j_call: TRBJ1-1; cdr3_nt: TGTGCCAGCAGCCTGACAGGGCTCACTGAAGCTTTCTTT; cdr3_aa: CASSLTGLTEAFF
clone_size: -; v_call: TRBV6-5; d_call: -; j_call: TRBJ1-1; cdr3_nt: TGTGCCAGCAGCCCACTGGGGGGCACTGAAGCTTTCTTT; cdr3_aa: CASSPLGGTEAFF
clone_size: -; v_call: TRBV19; d_call: -; j_call: TRBJ2-1; cdr3_nt: TGTGCCAGTAGCAATAGACAGGGGCGGGAGGGCTACAATGAGCAGTTCTTC; cdr3_aa: CASSNRQGREGYNEQFF
clone_size: -; v_call: TRBV28; d_call: TRBD1; j_call: TRBJ1-4; cdr3_nt: TGTGCCAGCAGTCCTGTACAGGGGAGTACAACTAATGAAAAACTGTTTTTT; cdr3_aa: CASSPVQGSTTNEKLFF
clone_size: -; v_call: TRBV7-9; d_call: TRBD2; j_call: TRBJ2-5; cdr3_nt: TGTGCCAGCAGCCCACCGCGGGGGTACCAAGAGACCCAGTACTTC; cdr3_aa: CASSPPRGYQETQYF